The 10 T cell receptor beta chains given below trace back to one sample, sequenced in a study of T cell responses to AZD1222 COVID-19 vaccine. The assay was immunoSEQ multiplex PCR, and TCRdb's table has in-frame clones only and misses some. The table includes under 200,000 clones, more than 75% detected once. Sequenced material: peripheral blood, taken 28 days after the second AZD1222 dose. Receptor source: an adult who received the AZD1222 COVID-19 vaccine.

A single count supports this clone. V is TRBV5-1 and J is TRBJ1-4; 7 positions agree with TRBD1. CDR1 SGHRS and CDR2 YFSETQ come from the germline V gene. The CDR3 totals 16 residues. The V gene end was trimmed by 4 bases and the J gene end by 4 bases; junction bases not matched to a gene: 10. This CDR3 is CASSRRRDSLNEKLFF. The CDR3 DNA follows: TGCGCCAGCAGCCGACGCCGGGACAGCCTTAATGAAAAACTGTTTTTT.

The rearrangement links TRBV27 to TRBJ2-3; TRBD2 aligns across 9 bases. With 5 bases clipped from V and 0 bases from J, the junction kept 27 bases outside the gene matches. CDR3 length: 23 residues. CDR1 and CDR2 from the germline V gene are MNHEY and SMNVEV (reference sequence). CDR3 DNA: TGTGCCAGCAGTCCCCCTGGGTCCGGATTTGGGCTAGCGGGGACAACTAGCACAGATACGCAGTATTTT. This gives the protein CASSPPGSGFGLAGTTSTDTQYF.

V gene TRBV3-1 (or the pseudogene TRBV3-2) combines with J gene TRBJ2-2; 11 positions match TRBD1. Looked up from germline, CDR1 is LGHDT and CDR2 is YNNKEL (reference sequence). The ends lost 4 bases at V and 8 bases at J; junction bases unmatched: 6. This CDR3 contains 15 residues. In DNA, the CDR3 is TGTGCCAGCAGCCTGTGGACAGGGGGCTCAGGGGAGCTGTTTTTT. Translated: CASSLWTGGSGELFF.

The gene calls are TRBV6-2 or TRBV6-3 and TRBJ1-5; 9 bases line up with TRBD1. After removal of 5 bases from V and 7 bases from J, the junction contained 6 bases not matched to a gene. The length of the CDR3 is 14 residues. Germline values: CDR1 MNHEY, CDR2 SVGEGT. The CDR3 DNA sequence: TGTGCCAGCAGTCGGGACAGGGTAATCCAGCCCCAGCATTTT. Its translation is CASSRDRVIQPQHF.

The chain joins TRBV28 to TRBJ1-3; D is unclear. Germline values: CDR1 MDHEN, CDR2 SYDVKM. V lost 3 bases and J lost 0, with 9 bases in between. The CDR3 loop spans 15 amino acids. The CDR3 coding sequence is TGTGCCAGCAGTTTGGGCCCGAGCTCTGGAAACACCATATATTTT. This translates into CASSLGPSSGNTIYF.

The rearrangement links TRBV18 to TRBJ2-3; possible D gene TRBD1, 5 bases. The germline V and J ends were trimmed by 0 bases and 0 bases, with 10 bases remaining between them. CDR1 and CDR2 (germline): KGHSH, LQKENI. The CDR3 runs to 16 residues. As DNA, the CDR3 is TGTGCCAGCTCACCACCCAGGACAACTAGCACAGATACGCAGTATTTT. Translating it yields CASSPPRTTSTDTQYF.

The V and J genes are TRBV11-3 and TRBJ2-5; TRBD1 matches at 7 bases. V dropped 5 bases and J dropped 0; count of bases not matched to a gene: 3. CDR1 is SGHNT, CDR2 YENEEA, per germline. This CDR3 region has 14 residues. CDR3 sequence: CASSRGQDQETQYF. CDR3 sequence (DNA): TGTGCCAGCAGCAGAGGACAGGACCAAGAGACCCAGTACTTC.

This chain links TRBV18 with TRBJ1-1; no firm D call. Germline V CDR1 and CDR2: KGHSH, LQKENI. Trimming left V 2 bases short and J 0 bases short, with 7 bases between. The CDR3 consists of 14 residues. The CDR3 here is CASSPRHLNTEAFF. CDR3 bases: TGTGCCAGCTCACCAAGACACCTGAACACTGAAGCTTTCTTT.

The sample holds a few counts of this clone. The chain uses TRBV6-1 and TRBJ1-5; tentative D call: TRBD1 (6 bases). Germline-derived CDR1 and CDR2 are MNHNS and SASEGT. The CDR3 contains 15 residues. Between the trimmed V and J ends, which lost 2 bases and 2 bases, there was a span of 10 bases. The CDR3 DNA reads TGTGCCAGCAGTGAACACAGGGCGGGCAATCAGCCCCAGCATTTT. This gives the protein CASSEHRAGNQPQHF.

This chain connects TRBV9 to TRBJ1-3; 7 bases fit TRBD1. Germline CDR1 is SGDLS and CDR2 is YYNGEE. V was clipped by 3 bases and J by 3 bases; unmatched bases: 9. The CDR3 has 16 residues. The CDR3 DNA is TGTGCCAGCAGCGGCGACCAGGGGGTGGGTGGAAACACCATATATTTT. Amino acids: CASSGDQGVGGNTIYF.